This T cell receptor beta chain originates from a study of blood T cell repertoires in COVID-19. Study-level information: Acute and convalescent COVID-19 specimens originated in the United States, Italy and Spain. From T cells, B-cell-depleted T cells, or PBMCs came the material, which was cDNA or gDNA.

This clone showed up just once. Per the original data handling: Estimation of nucleated cell counts relied on the amplification of reference gene primers. The repertoire was sequenced with immunoSEQ multiplex PCR; TCRdb's copy has only in-frame clones and lacks some. Clone size and V and J calls were adopted from that table, with D and trimming inferred from the DNA. Among about 260,000 clones listed, 85% to 90% were seen once. Enrollment of patients from Seattle took place during active infection, with longitudinal follow-up. The J segment lost 7 bases and the V segment lost 4 bases, leaving 5 bases of the junction unmatched. Germline CDR1 and CDR2: SGHRS and YFSETQ. This CDR3 has 15 residues.

The material sequenced was peripheral blood. The TCR originated in a woman in her twenties or thirties with COVID-19, enrolled during active disease. The chain couples TRBV5-1 to TRBJ2-1; 13 bases map to TRBD2. CDR3 region: CASSTSLAGGNEQFF. CDR3 bases: TGCGCCAGCAGCACGTCACTAGCGGGAGGGAATGAGCAGTTCTTC.